This T cell receptor beta chain was recorded in a study of cytomegalovirus exposure and HLA in healthy donors. For this clone: Its antigen remains unknown.

Use of 60 Vbeta and 13 Jbeta primers characterized the PCR. The method was immunoSEQ multiplex PCR; TCRdb's version includes in-frame clones alone and lacks a portion of them. This sample has about 160,000 clones, with approximately 86% found just once. Germline loops: CDR1 SGHRS, CDR2 YFSETQ. J was trimmed by 0 bases and V by 0 bases; bases with no gene match: 9. The CDR3 has 19 residues. Study-wide findings and caveats: While the bulk of TCR sequences proved rare, some public TCRs turned up in many donors. Later analysis identified a missense DCLRE1C variant that was linked to TCR beta V- and J-gene trimming.

The source of this sequence is a woman younger than 30 in good health and CMV-seronegative. Sequenced: PBMCs. V gene TRBV5-1 combines with J gene TRBJ2-5; TRBD2 aligns across 12 bases. CDR3 in DNA: TGCGCCAGCAGCTTGGCCCTAGCGGGGGGGCGGGTCTACCAAGAGACCCAGTACTTC. Translated, it gives CASSLALAGGRVYQETQYF.